The 17 T cell receptor beta chains presented below share a single source sample, sequenced in a study of beta chain features in type 1 diabetes (dated by TCRdb to 2017 to 2018). The library relied on the immunoSEQ multiplex PCR assay. The entire amount of isolated RNA was reverse transcribed using the High Capacity cDNA Reverse Transcription Kit, so the sequenced TCRB transcripts were expressed ones. This is the immuneACCESS table as TCRdb keeps it, with only in-frame sequences that have V and J called. A part of the clones is gone; compared with another copy, unresolved V genes explain less than half, and the rest is unexplained. This sample holds more than 20,000 clones; roughly three quarters were observed only once. Roughly 2% of the sample is held by the ten biggest clonotypes. Sequenced input: Tregs from blood. What this sample's cell subset or site label stands for: regulatory CD4+ T cells. These TCRs come from a woman between 40 and 50 years old in good health.

The chain is built from TRBV2 and TRBJ2-3; D is unresolved. The V and J ends lost 6 bases and 14 bases respectively, with 18 bases between them. In germline, CDR1 is SNHLY, CDR2 FYNNEI. The CDR3 has 12 residues. The CDR3: CASSNLSPRPYF. The CDR3 DNA sequence: TGTGCCAGCAGCAACCTCAGTCCTAGACCGTATTTT.

In its sample, this clone was seen a few times. The chain uses TRBV11-2 and TRBJ2-7; no clear D gene. Per germline, CDR1 SGHAT and CDR2 FQNNGV. V was clipped by 2 bases and J by 7 bases, with 15 bases between them. This CDR3 region has 14 residues. The DNA for the CDR3 is TGTGCCAGCAGCTTAACCGGGTCAACCTCAGAGCAGTACTTC. As protein: CASSLTGSTSEQYF.

In its sample, this clone was seen a few times. The chain joins TRBV29-1 to TRBJ2-1, with 10 nucleotides matching TRBD2. Trimming cost V 6 bases and J 0 bases; bases outside gene matches: 11. The CDR3 is 17 residues long. Germline loops: CDR1 SQVTM, CDR2 ANQGSEA. The CDR3 DNA follows: TGCAGCGTCGAACTAGCGGGGTGGGTGATCTCCTACAATGAGCAGTTCTTC. Protein sequence: CSVELAGWVISYNEQFF.

The chain links TRBV27 to TRBJ2-3, with 10 bases aligning to TRBD2. The J segment lost 1 base and the V segment lost 6 bases, leaving 4 bases of the junction unmatched. The CDR3 covers 15 residues. Germline V CDR1 and CDR2: MNHEY, SMNVEV (reference sequence). The CDR3 loop reads CASRPGTSGTDTQYF. The CDR3 DNA follows: TGTGCCAGCAGGCCCGGGACTAGCGGCACAGATACGCAGTATTTT.

By share of the sample, this clone is medium-sized (0.01 to 0.1%). The chain couples TRBV11-2 to TRBJ1-3; D might be TRBD1 (5 bases). Germline CDR1 and CDR2: SGHAT and FQNNGV. This CDR3 has 16 amino acids. The V end was cut by 1 base, the J end by 3 bases, with 13 bases between. The CDR3 is CASSLAGRDVGNTIYF. The CDR3 bases are TGTGCCAGCAGCTTAGCCGGCAGGGATGTTGGAAACACCATATATTTT.

This clone was counted only a few times. This chain uses TRBV10-3 with TRBJ1-5; TRBD1 aligns across 9 bases. CDR1 ENHRY and CDR2 SYGVKD come from the germline V gene. The CDR3 consists of 14 residues. The V and J ends lost 3 bases and 7 bases, in that order; junction bases with no gene match: 4. CDR3: CAISEQGAGQPQHF. CDR3 DNA: TGTGCCATCAGTGAACAGGGGGCAGGGCAGCCCCAGCATTTT.

V gene TRBV5-1 combines with J gene TRBJ2-1; 8 bases align to TRBD2. Germline assignment: CDR1 SGHRS and CDR2 YFSETQ. Trimming at V came to 4 bases and at J to 7 bases, leaving 10 bases not matched to a gene. CDR3 size: 15 residues. The CDR3 sequence is CASSLPGGGRNEQFF. The CDR3 bases are TGCGCCAGCAGCCTACCGGGGGGGGGTCGTAATGAGCAGTTCTTC.

V and J are TRBV7-9 and TRBJ2-1; TRBD1 aligns across 7 bases. V shed 3 bases and J 6 bases; nucleotides not matched to a gene: 5. The CDR3 extends over 14 amino acids. Germline V gene lookup returns CDR1 SEHNR and CDR2 FQNEAQ (reference sequence). The CDR3 protein is CASSFPNRGNEQFF. CDR3 DNA: TGTGCCAGCAGCTTTCCCAACAGGGGCAATGAGCAGTTCTTC.

This chain links TRBV19 with TRBJ2-2; the match to TRBD1 covers 12 bases. The CDR3 length is 14 residues. J gave up 12 bases and V 3 bases, and 5 bases lay outside the gene matches. The germline gives CDR1 LNHDA, CDR2 SQIVND (reference sequence). The CDR3 nucleotides are TGTGCCAGTAGTATCGTCGGGACAGGGGGCAAGCTGTTTTTT. It translates to CASSIVGTGGKLFF. Full variable domain (outside the CDR3, taken from reference TRBV19 and TRBJ2-2): DGGITQSPKYLFRKEGQNVTLSCEQNLNHDAMYWYRQDPGQGLRLIYYSQIVNDFQKGDIAEGYSVSREKKESFPLTVTSAQKNPTAFYLCASSIVGTGGKLFFGEGSRLTVL.

This chain connects TRBV10-3 to TRBJ2-1; possible D gene TRBD1, 5 bases. Looked up from germline, CDR1 is ENHRY and CDR2 is SYGVKD. Trimming removed 8 bases at V and 0 bases at J, with 8 bases between. The length of the CDR3 is 13 residues. CDR3 nucleotide sequence: TGTGCCATCGGACACAGCTCCTACAATGAGCAGTTCTTC. The encoded protein is CAIGHSSYNEQFF.

The V call is TRBV6-5, the J call TRBJ1-2, with 7 bases identical to TRBD1. The V segment lost 9 bases and the J segment 4 bases; nucleotides outside the gene matches: 5. Germline lookup yields CDR1 MNHEY and CDR2 SVGAGI. There are 12 residues in the CDR3. The CDR3 loop reads CASPTGSYGYTF. CDR3 bases: TGTGCCAGTCCGACAGGGAGCTATGGCTACACCTTC.

This chain uses TRBV11-3 with TRBJ2-2, with no clear D. This CDR3 has 15 residues. From germline, CDR1 is SGHNT and CDR2 YENEEA. The germline V and J ends were trimmed by 3 bases and 1 base, with 9 bases remaining between them. DNA for the CDR3: TGTGCCAGCAGCTTTTCGCAGGAGAACACCGGGGAGCTGTTTTTT. Amino acids: CASSFSQENTGELFF.

V and J are TRBV7-9 and TRBJ2-7; no clear D. CDR3 length: 14 residues. V was cut by 2 bases and J by 3 bases, with 11 bases left in between. Per germline, CDR1 SEHNR and CDR2 FQNEAQ (reference sequence). CDR3 bases: TGTGCCAGCAGCTTAACCGGGTCGAACTACGAGCAGTACTTC. Amino acid sequence: CASSLTGSNYEQYF.

The J gene is TRBJ2-5, the V gene TRBV5-1; 9 nucleotides line up with TRBD2. CDR1 is SGHRS, CDR2 YFSETQ, per germline. This CDR3 contains 17 residues. J gave up 5 bases and V 0 bases, and 11 bases lay outside the gene matches. The CDR3 region is CASSLAGSLAGYETQYF. In DNA, the CDR3 is TGCGCCAGCAGCTTGGCCGGTTCCCTAGCGGGGTACGAGACCCAGTACTTC.

This sequence joins TRBV5-1 and TRBJ2-1; 7 nucleotides agree with TRBD1. The germline CDR1 and CDR2 sequences are SGHRS and YFSETQ. V lost 1 base, J lost 3 bases, and 4 bases stayed unmatched. The CDR3 runs 15 residues. CDR3 in DNA: TGCGCCAGCAGCTTGACAGGGGCTGGCTACAATGAGCAGTTCTTC. Residues: CASSLTGAGYNEQFF.

This clone was recorded only once. The chain is built from TRBV6-4 and TRBJ1-1; a weak D match, TRBD1 (5 bases). The CDR3 consists of 16 residues. V lost 4 bases and J 0 bases, leaving 15 bases between the germline ends. Germline assignment: CDR1 MRHNA and CDR2 SNTAGT. CDR3 coding DNA: TGTGCCAGCAGTGCTTCGGGGGGAGTTATGAACACTGAAGCTTTCTTT. This gives the protein CASSASGGVMNTEAFF.

This sequence joins TRBV7-2 and TRBJ2-5; tentative D call: TRBD2 (5 bases). Between the trimmed V and J ends, which lost 1 base and 7 bases, there was a span of 13 bases. This CDR3 region has 14 residues. Germline V gene data show CDR1 as SGHTA and CDR2 as FQGNSA. In DNA form, the CDR3 reads TGTGCCAGCAGCTTAGACCTTGGGAGAGTGACCCAGTACTTC. Its protein product is CASSLDLGRVTQYF.